This T cell receptor (beta chain) was profiled in a study of identifying expanded T cells in peripheral blood. CDR1 is SGDLS, CDR2 YYNGEE, per germline. Trimming shortened V by 0 bases and J by 4 bases, and 11 bases separated the two germline ends. The CDR3 contains 15 residues. The method was immunoSEQ multiplex PCR; TCRdb's version includes in-frame clones alone and lacks a portion of them. The profile covers about 81,000 clones, with 84% appearing a single time and around 19% taken by the ten largest. The clonotype originates from a person between 18 and 75 years old in good health. Material: blood. The J gene is TRBJ1-5, the V gene TRBV9, with D possibly matching TRBD1 (5 bases). The CDR3 DNA follows: TGTGCCAGCAGCGTAGGGGGGACGACAAATCAGCCCCAGCATTTT. This translates into CASSVGGTTNQPQHF. Based on the CDR3 plus reference TRBV9 and TRBJ1-5, the full variable domain is DSGVTQTPKHLITATGQRVTLRCSPRSGDLSVYWYQQSLDQGLQFLIQYYNGEERAKGNILERFSAQQFPDLHSELNLSSLELGDSALYFCASSVGGTTNQPQHFGDGTRLSIL.